Presented here are 5 T cell receptor beta chains from one specimen sequenced in a study of blood T cell repertoires in COVID-19. The method was immunoSEQ multiplex PCR; TCRdb's version includes in-frame clones alone and lacks a portion of them. The table includes about 170,000 clones, about 85% detected once. The specimen was peripheral blood. The receptors derive from a woman aged 80 or older with COVID-19, enrolled during active disease.

This chain uses TRBV6-5 with TRBJ1-6, with 8 bases fitting TRBD1. The CDR3 loop spans 14 amino acids. Trimming removed 5 bases from V and 8 bases from J; junction bases left unmatched: 5. Germline loops: CDR1 MNHEY, CDR2 SVGAGI. The CDR3 DNA reads as TGTGCCAGCAGTCGGACAGGGAGCCATTCACCCCTCCACTTT. This codes for CASSRTGSHSPLHF.

V usage is TRBV7-9 and J usage is TRBJ1-1; a possible D gene is TRBD1 (6 bases). There are 12 residues in the CDR3. With 5 bases removed from V and 8 bases from J, the gap between germline ends came to 12 bases. Germline values: CDR1 SEHNR, CDR2 FQNEAQ (reference sequence). CDR3 nucleotides: TGTGCCAGCAGCCTTGGACAGATCGAAGCTTTCTTT. It codes for CASSLGQIEAFF.

This clone has just a few counts. The chain has TRBV5-5 and TRBJ2-7; 8 nucleotides agree with TRBD2. Germline V CDR1 and CDR2: SGHKS, YYEKEE (reference sequence). The CDR3 spans 19 residues. Trimming took 0 bases from V and 3 from J; bases not matched to a gene: 17. CDR3 sequence: CASSLGLEAGVPRFYEQYF. Here the CDR3 DNA reads TGTGCCAGCAGCTTGGGGCTAGAAGCGGGGGTACCCCGGTTCTACGAGCAGTACTTC.

J is TRBJ2-5 and V is TRBV28; 7 nucleotides match TRBD1. The ends lost 5 bases at V and 4 bases at J; junction bases unmatched: 4. CDR1 is MDHEN, CDR2 SYDVKM, per germline. This CDR3 has 13 amino acids. The DNA for the CDR3 is TGTGCCAGCAGTCCCGGACAGGTAGAGACCCAGTACTTC. It yields the protein CASSPGQVETQYF.

This chain uses TRBV18 with TRBJ2-6; 7 bases line up with TRBD1. Per the germline V gene, CDR1 is KGHSH and CDR2 is LQKENI. Trimming took 2 bases from V and 0 from J; bases not matched to a gene: 1. The CDR3 sequence is 16 residues long. In DNA, the CDR3 is TGTGCCAGCTCACCATCAGGGGGCTCTGGGGCCAACGTCCTGACTTTC. This encodes CASSPSGGSGANVLTF.